The rows below give T cell receptor beta chains drawn from one sample of a study of T cell responses to AZD1222 COVID-19 vaccine. Sequenced by immunoSEQ multiplex PCR; TCRdb stores in-frame clones only, minus some. The profile shows 200,000 or so clones, 85% to 90% of them singletons. The starting material was peripheral blood, obtained on day 0 of MenACWY control vaccination. The receptors stem from an adult in good health. The CDR3 runs from the conserved cysteine through the conserved F or W. The D gene is left open where the match is weak. The size of a clone is reported for some rows only, either as once, few or many, or as a class for expanded clones.

V gene	D gene	clone size	CDR3 length	J gene	CDR3 DNA	CDR3 protein
TRBV10-3	TRBD2	-	13	TRBJ2-7	TGTGCCAGCACTAGCGGGGGGGCCGACGAGCAGTACTTC	CASTSGGADEQYF
TRBV29-1	-	-	14	TRBJ2-7	TGCAGCGTTGAAGTGCCGGCAAGCTCCTACGAGCAGTACTTC	CSVEVPASSYEQYF
TRBV3-1/TRBV3-2	TRBD1	-	14	TRBJ2-7	TGTGCCAGCAGCCAGGGACAGGGCTCCTACGAGCAGTACTTC	CASSQGQGSYEQYF
TRBV27	-	-	14	TRBJ2-1	TGTGCCAGCAGTCGTGGTTCAGGGTCGAATGAGCAGTTCTTC	CASSRGSGSNEQFF
TRBV9	TRBD1	-	17	TRBJ1-3	TGTGCCAGCAGCCTACTCGGACAGGGGGACTCTGGAAACACCATATATTTT	CASSLLGQGDSGNTIYF
TRBV5-3	TRBD1	-	16	TRBJ2-7	TGTGCCAGAAGCTTGCCCCTGACAGGGAGCTCCTACGAGCAGTACTTC	CARSLPLTGSSYEQYF
TRBV30	-	-	22	TRBJ2-7	TGTGCCTGGAGTGTTCCCCGGGACAGGGTATTAGCGGGAGGTTCTAAGTCCTACGAGCAGTACTTC	CAWSVPRDRVLAGGSKSYEQYF
TRBV15	-	once	15	TRBJ2-3	TGTGCCACCACCCCCCGGACAGTATCGAGAGATACGCAGTATTTT	CATTPRTVSRDTQYF
TRBV19	TRBD1	-	15	TRBJ1-5	TGTGCCAGTAGCCCACAGGGGATGAGCAATCAGCCCCAGCATTTT	CASSPQGMSNQPQHF
TRBV19	TRBD2	-	17	TRBJ2-7	TGTGCCAGTAGTTCCCGCTGGGGAGGGCCGACCCCCTACGAGCAGTACTTC	CASSSRWGGPTPYEQYF
TRBV30	-	-	12	TRBJ1-2	TGTGCCTGGAGGGGCTTCCCGACTGGCTACACCTTC	CAWRGFPTGYTF
TRBV2	TRBD1	-	15	TRBJ1-6	TGTGCCAGCATTCCTCGGGACAGACGGAATTCACCCCTCCACTTT	CASIPRDRRNSPLHF
TRBV6-5	TRBD1	-	16	TRBJ1-2	TGTGCCAGCAGTTACGCCGGGACAGGCAAAAACTATGGCTACACCTTC	CASSYAGTGKNYGYTF
TRBV9	TRBD2	-	14	TRBJ2-7	TGTGCCAGCAGCCTGGGACTAGCGGGATCCGAGCAGTACTTC	CASSLGLAGSEQYF
TRBV5-6	-	once	12	TRBJ2-7	TGTGCCAGCAGCCCTGATAGAAACGAGCAGTACTTC	CASSPDRNEQYF
TRBV2	-	-	12	TRBJ1-4	TGTGCCAGCGCGGAGTCTCGTGAAAAACTGTTTTTT	CASAESREKLFF